A selection of T cell receptor beta chains follows, all from one sample in a study of blood T cell repertoires in COVID-19. Generated by immunoSEQ multiplex PCR, the TCRdb table keeps only in-frame clones and is missing some. The sample has under 150,000 clones, roughly nine tenths seen once; the top ten hold about 3.5%. The sample consisted of peripheral blood. These receptors were taken from a man aged 50 to 59 with active COVID-19. The CDR3 runs from the conserved cysteine through the conserved F or W. The order of the fields is V gene, J gene, CDR3 length, clone size, D gene, CDR3 DNA, CDR3 protein. The D gene is left open where the match is weak. Size is stated for part of the rows, as once, few or many counts, or as a class when the clone is expanded.

>TRBV7-9|TRBJ1-2|13|NA|NA
TGTGCCAGCAGCCCTGGGGGGGAATATGGCTACACCTTC
CASSPGGEYGYTF
>TRBV19|TRBJ1-1|15|few|TRBD1
TGTGCCAGTTCCGACAGGGGCTCCCTGAACACTGAAGCTTTCTTT
CASSDRGSLNTEAFF
>TRBV5-1|TRBJ2-3|18|once|TRBD2
TGCGCCAGCAGCTTCGGGCCTAGCGGAGCTAGACCGGGAGATACGCAGTATTTT
CASSFGPSGARPGDTQYF
>TRBV28|TRBJ2-4|16|NA|NA
TGTGCCAGCAGTTTAGAGGGGGAGTGGGCCAAAAACATTCAGTACTTC
CASSLEGEWAKNIQYF
>TRBV7-9|TRBJ2-5|17|once|NA
TGTGCCAGCAGCTTAGTCCTGGGGGCATCCCTCGGGGAGACCCAGTACTTC
CASSLVLGASLGETQYF
>TRBV29-1|TRBJ1-1|12|NA|NA
TGCAGCGTAGCGGACGGGAACACTGAAGCTTTCTTT
CSVADGNTEAFF
>TRBV19|TRBJ1-1|13|NA|NA
TGTGCCAGTAGTATAGATCGGGTTACTGAAGCTTTCTTT
CASSIDRVTEAFF
>TRBV27|TRBJ2-6|16|NA|NA
TGTGCCAGCAGTCCTATGAGAAGCTCTGGGGCCAACGTCCTGACTTTC
CASSPMRSSGANVLTF
>TRBV14|TRBJ2-2|15|NA|NA
TGTGCCAGCAGCCCCCGGGTAAGGAACACCGGGGAGCTGTTTTTT
CASSPRVRNTGELFF
>TRBV6-1|TRBJ2-1|16|NA|NA
TGTGCCAGCAGTGACCACAGCCTGTCCACCAACAATGAGCAGTTCTTC
CASSDHSLSTNNEQFF
>TRBV5-1|TRBJ1-1|16|once|TRBD1
TGCGCCAGCAGCGCACGGACAGGGGTTCGGAACACTGAAGCTTTCTTT
CASSARTGVRNTEAFF
>TRBV5-4|TRBJ2-7|15|NA|NA
TGTGCCAGCAGCTTTGGACGGGTTCAGGGCTACGAGCAGTACTTC
CASSFGRVQGYEQYF
>TRBV27|TRBJ2-1|15|NA|TRBD2
TGTGCCAGCAGTTCCTTGGGACTAGCGGGAGTAGGGCAGTTCTTC
CASSSLGLAGVGQFF
>TRBV2|TRBJ1-2|13|NA|NA
TGTGCCAGCAGGGCGGAAGGTAGGACGGACACCACCTTC
CASRAEGRTDTTF
>TRBV5-4|TRBJ1-1|13|once|NA
TGTGCCAGCAGCGGGGGAGGGAACACTGAAGCTTTCTTT
CASSGGGNTEAFF
>TRBV9|TRBJ1-6|15|few|NA
TGTGCCAGCAGCGGGGATGGGGGCGGTTATTCACCCCTCCACTTT
CASSGDGGGYSPLHF
>TRBV9|TRBJ1-2|15|NA|TRBD1
TGTGCCAGCAGCGCAAACGACAGGGCCAACTATGGCTACACCTTC
CASSANDRANYGYTF
>TRBV28|TRBJ1-2|14|NA|TRBD1
TGTGCCAGCAGTTTCCGGGACAGAGACTATGGCTACACCTTC
CASSFRDRDYGYTF
>TRBV5-6|TRBJ1-2|16|NA|TRBD1
TGTGCCAGCAGCTCGAACCGGGACAGTCTCCTCTATGGCTACACCTTC
CASSSNRDSLLYGYTF
>TRBV30|TRBJ2-5|15|NA|NA
TGTGCCTGGAGTGTAGCGTCGGTACTCAAAGAGACCCAGTACTTC
CAWSVASVLKETQYF
>TRBV5-1|TRBJ2-3|17|NA|NA
TGCGCCAGCAGCGCAAATACAGGATTTTCTAGCACAGATACGCAGTATTTT
CASSANTGFSSTDTQYF
>TRBV6-2/TRBV6-3|TRBJ1-5|15|NA|NA
TGTGCCAGCAGTTACGGAGGGCATAGCAATCAGCCCCAGCATTTT
CASSYGGHSNQPQHF
>TRBV29-1|TRBJ1-1|13|NA|TRBD1
TGCAGCGTGGCGGGACAGTTGAACACTGAAGCTTTCTTT
CSVAGQLNTEAFF
>TRBV5-4|TRBJ1-3|14|NA|TRBD1
TGTGCCAGCAGCTTACAGGGGGCTAGAAACACCATATATTTT
CASSLQGARNTIYF
>TRBV6-5|TRBJ1-2|14|NA|NA
TGTGCCAGCGTGAACCAGGAGGGAAACTATGGCTACACCTTC
CASVNQEGNYGYTF
>TRBV7-7|TRBJ2-1|12|NA|NA
TGTGCCAGCAGCCCCACGGGATATGAGCAGTTCTTC
CASSPTGYEQFF
>TRBV2|TRBJ2-6|14|NA|NA
TGTGCCAGCAGGCAACAGGGTACGGCCAACGTCCTGACTTTC
CASRQQGTANVLTF
>TRBV6-5|TRBJ2-3|13|once|NA
TGTGCCAGCAGTCAGGGGAGAATAGATACGCAGTATTTT
CASSQGRIDTQYF
>TRBV28|TRBJ2-1|18|once|TRBD1
TGTGCCAGCAGTTTCTGGACAGGGCTTGGGAGCTCCTACAATGAGCAGTTCTTC
CASSFWTGLGSSYNEQFF
>TRBV18|TRBJ1-1|17|NA|NA
TGTGCCAGCTCACCGGGACTCCCAGGCAGGGCGAACACTGAAGCTTTCTTT
CASSPGLPGRANTEAFF
>TRBV14|TRBJ2-1|17|NA|TRBD1
TGTGCCAGCAGCCAAGAACGACGGCAGGGGGCCCGCAATGAGCAGTTCTTC
CASSQERRQGARNEQFF
>TRBV5-1|TRBJ2-1|18|NA|TRBD2
TGCGCCAGCAGCTTGCCCCTGGGGGCGCGGGAGGGCCCCAATGAGCAGTTCTTC
CASSLPLGAREGPNEQFF
>TRBV2|TRBJ1-6|15|few|TRBD1
TGTGCCAGCAGTGAGGAGGACAGGGCAAATTCACCCCTCCACTTT
CASSEEDRANSPLHF
>TRBV18|TRBJ2-4|17|NA|TRBD2
TGTGCCAGCTCACCAGCGCTAGCGGGAGGAGCCAAAAACATTCAGTACTTC
CASSPALAGGAKNIQYF
>TRBV5-6|TRBJ1-4|13|NA|NA
TGTGCCAGCAGCTATAGATACAATGAAAAACTGTTTTTT
CASSYRYNEKLFF
>TRBV3-1/TRBV3-2|TRBJ1-1|15|NA|TRBD1
TGTGCCAGCAGCCTTACGGGACAGGGGTCGACTGAAGCTTTCTTT
CASSLTGQGSTEAFF
>TRBV29-1|TRBJ1-1|13|NA|TRBD1
TGCAGCGTCACCGGGACAGGGGCTTCTGAAGCTTTCTTT
CSVTGTGASEAFF
>TRBV19|TRBJ2-1|13|NA|NA
TGTGCCAGTAGTACCCGGAGCTACAATGAGCAGTTCTTC
CASSTRSYNEQFF
>TRBV5-1|TRBJ1-4|14|NA|NA
TGCGCCAGCAGCTTGGGGCAGGGTAGTGAAAAACTGTTTTTT
CASSLGQGSEKLFF
>TRBV5-4|TRBJ1-1|15|NA|NA
TGTGCCAGCAGCTCCTCACCAGGGTTGAACACTGAAGCTTTCTTT
CASSSSPGLNTEAFF
>TRBV19|TRBJ2-4|15|NA|TRBD2
TGTGCCAGTAGTATCCCCCTAGCGGGGGGAAACATTCAGTACTTC
CASSIPLAGGNIQYF
>TRBV20-1|TRBJ1-2|14|NA|TRBD1
TGCAGTGCTAGTCACAGGGGGCGTTTAATTGGCTACACCTTC
CSASHRGRLIGYTF
>TRBV11-2|TRBJ1-2|16|NA|NA
TGTGCCAGCAGCTATACGCCGGGGGATCGCCCGGATGGCTACACCTTC
CASSYTPGDRPDGYTF
>TRBV5-1|TRBJ2-2|15|NA|NA
TGCGCCAGCAGCCTCCGACAGGCGAACACCGGGGAGCTGTTTTTT
CASSLRQANTGELFF
>TRBV12-3/TRBV12-4|TRBJ2-7|12|once|NA
TGTGCCAGTCGGATGGGGCGCTACGAGCAGTACTTC
CASRMGRYEQYF
>TRBV2|TRBJ2-1|16|NA|NA
TGTGCCAGCAGAGCTTTTGGGACACTGGATGTGAATGAGCAGTTCTTC
CASRAFGTLDVNEQFF
>TRBV7-9|TRBJ2-5|15|NA|TRBD1
TGTGCCAGCAGCTTAGGGGACAGCTTCCAAGAGACCCAGTACTTC
CASSLGDSFQETQYF
>TRBV5-1|TRBJ1-1|15|NA|NA
TGCGCCAGCAGCCCTCTGGGCCCTCCAAACACTGAAGCTTTCTTT
CASSPLGPPNTEAFF
>TRBV4-1|TRBJ2-7|14|NA|TRBD1
TGCGCCAGCAGCCGAGGACAGGGGTTCGACGAGCAGTACTTC
CASSRGQGFDEQYF
>TRBV9|TRBJ2-2|16|NA|TRBD1
TGTGCCAGCAGCGGGGACAGGGACGCGAACACCGGGGAGCTGTTTTTT
CASSGDRDANTGELFF
>TRBV2|TRBJ1-4|13|NA|NA
TGTGCCAGCAGTGAAGAGGCAGGAGGAAAACTGTTTTTT
CASSEEAGGKLFF
>TRBV5-5|TRBJ2-1|15|NA|NA
TGTGCCAGCAGCACTCAGGGACTCGTGTACAATGAGCAGTTCTTC
CASSTQGLVYNEQFF
>TRBV6-6|TRBJ1-4|16|NA|TRBD1
TGTGCCAGCAGGCAGGACAGGGGGCAAGGTAATGAAAAACTGTTTTTT
CASRQDRGQGNEKLFF
>TRBV3-1/TRBV3-2|TRBJ2-5|15|NA|TRBD2
TGTGCCAGCAGCCACGGGACTAGCGGGAGAGAGACCCAGTACTTC
CASSHGTSGRETQYF
>TRBV6-1|TRBJ1-2|13|few|NA
TGTGCCAGCAGTGATAGGGCAGGGCGGCGCTACACCTTC
CASSDRAGRRYTF